Below, 21 T cell receptor beta chains from the same sample are listed, as sequenced in a study of T-cell memory formation after mild COVID-19. Each CDR3 protein is one row after TCRdb ran MiXCR on the 5' RACE reads. The table shows 550,000 to 600,000 distinct CDR3 sequences, with about 20% occurring only once. The sequenced sample consisted of PBMCs or a T cell subset sorted from them (not recorded which). These receptors were collected from an adult woman who had mild COVID-19 (a few samples of this study predate the infection). Cell type and time point are not known.

This rearrangement joins TRBV27 to TRBJ2-3, with 7 bases aligning to TRBD2. CDR1 and CDR2 from the germline V gene are MNHEY and SMNVEV (reference sequence). J lost 3 bases, V lost 5 bases, and 14 bases had no gene match. There are 17 residues in the CDR3. The CDR3 DNA sequence: TGTGCCAGCAGTCCCTACTGGGGGGGGAGGATAACAGATACGCAGTATTTT. Translated, it gives CASSPYWGGRITDTQYF.

The V and J genes are TRBV5-1 and TRBJ2-7, with 11 bases matching TRBD2. The CDR3 has 17 residues. Per the germline V gene, CDR1 is SGHRS and CDR2 is YFSETQ. The junction had 11 bases not matched to a gene; V was cut back by 4 bases and J by 2 bases. CDR3 DNA: TGCGCCAGCAGCCCAGAAAAGACTAGCGGGAACCCCTACGAGCAGTACTTC. Residues: CASSPEKTSGNPYEQYF.

The rearrangement uses TRBV5-6 and TRBJ2-3, with D tentatively TRBD2 (5 bases). There are 13 residues in the CDR3. Germline CDR1 reads SGHDT; CDR2 reads YYEEEE. The germline V and J ends were trimmed by 5 bases and 6 bases, with 13 bases remaining between them. The CDR3 DNA reads TGTGCCAGCAGGGTCACAGCGGCCGATACGCAGTATTTT. It yields the protein CASRVTAADTQYF.

Regarding this clonotype: The junction differs from germline at one of its ends, possibly a read error. This chain connects TRBV7-9 to TRBJ1-2, with D uncertain. Germline CDR1 is SEHNR and CDR2 is FQNEAQ (reference sequence). There are 12 residues in the CDR3. For the CDR3, the DNA is TGTGACAGCAGCTTAGCGCTGGAGGGCTACACCTTC. Protein sequence: CDSSLALEGYTF.

This clonotype was seen a handful of times. This chain joins TRBV7-3 and TRBJ2-2, with D maybe TRBD1 (6 bases). Germline CDR1 SGHTA, CDR2 FQGTGA. CDR3 length equals 16 residues. Trimming stripped 4 bases from V and 2 bases from J, with 14 bases between. CDR3 residues: CASSSRQEANTGELFF. The CDR3 region has the DNA TGTGCCAGCAGCTCCCGACAGGAGGCTAACACCGGGGAGCTGTTTTTT.

The chain employs TRBV6-2 or TRBV6-3 and TRBJ1-1; D possibly corresponds to TRBD1 (5 bases). The germline V and J ends were trimmed by 2 bases and 0 bases, with 13 bases remaining between them. The CDR3 spans 16 residues. The germline CDR1 and CDR2 sequences are MNHEY and SVGEGT. CDR3 nucleotides: TGTGCCAGCAGTTACGTTTCAGGGCCCATGAACACTGAAGCTTTCTTT. Encoded protein: CASSYVSGPMNTEAFF.

The V call is TRBV3-1, the J call TRBJ1-3, with no clear D. V lost 2 bases and J 3 bases, leaving 2 bases between the germline ends. This CDR3 region has 12 residues. Per the germline V gene, CDR1 is LGHDT and CDR2 is YNNKEL (reference sequence). CDR3: CASSQLGNTIYF. The CDR3 bases are TGTGCCAGCAGCCAACTTGGAAACACCATATATTTT.

A few counts support this clonotype. The chain employs TRBV7-2 and TRBJ1-2; a weak D match, TRBD1 (6 bases). The germline V gene encodes CDR1 SGHTA and CDR2 FQGNSA. The CDR3 has 16 residues. V was clipped by 1 base and J by 1 base, with 13 bases between them. The CDR3 sequence is CASSLVADRSNYGYTF. As DNA, the CDR3 is TGTGCCAGCAGCTTAGTTGCCGACAGGAGTAACTATGGCTACACCTTC.

This clonotype appeared a few times. The V and J genes are TRBV19 and TRBJ1-6; weak D call: TRBD1 (6 bases). The CDR3 is made up of 14 amino acids. CDR1 is LNHDA, CDR2 SQIVND, per germline (reference sequence). Trimming shortened V by 3 bases and J by 8 bases, and 11 bases separated the two germline ends. In nucleotides, the CDR3 is TGTGCCAGTAGTATCTACAGGGCAGATTCACCCCTCCACTTT. Its protein is CASSIYRADSPLHF.

There are a few counts of this clonotype. The genes are TRBV5-1 and TRBJ2-5; 9 bases match TRBD1. The germline CDR1 and CDR2 sequences are SGHRS and YFSETQ. V gave up 0 bases and J gave up 3 bases; unmatched junction bases: 6. This CDR3 has 16 amino acids. CDR3 loop: CASSLVGTGNEETQYF. The CDR3 region has the DNA TGCGCCAGCAGCTTGGTTGGGACAGGGAATGAAGAGACCCAGTACTTC. The variable domain in full, with the rest retrieved from reference TRBV5-1 and TRBJ2-5, is KAGVTQTPRYLIKTRGQQVTLSCSPISGHRSVSWYQQTPGQGLQFLFEYFSETQRNKGNFPGRFSGRQFSNSRSEMNVSTLELGDSALYLCASSLVGTGNEETQYFGPGTRLLVL.

J is TRBJ1-6 and V is TRBV3-1; tentatively, D is TRBD1 (5 bases). CDR1 and CDR2 from the germline V gene are LGHDT and YNNKEL (reference sequence). The CDR3 consists of 14 residues. V dropped 1 base and J dropped 9 bases, with 10 bases sitting between them. The CDR3 loop is CASSQVRGGSPLHF. As DNA, the CDR3 is TGTGCCAGCAGCCAAGTAAGGGGTGGTTCACCCCTCCACTTT.

This clonotype was seen only a few times. J is TRBJ2-3 and V is TRBV20-1, with 8 bases that match TRBD1. The CDR3 runs 15 residues. CDR1 is DFQATT and CDR2 is SNEGSKA in the germline V gene (reference sequence). The junction had 5 bases not matched to a gene; V was cut back by 2 bases and J by 1 base. Here the CDR3 DNA reads TGCAGTGCTAGACGCCTGGGACAGGGCACAGATACGCAGTATTTT. This translates into CSARRLGQGTDTQYF.

V gene TRBV20-1 combines with J gene TRBJ2-3, with 9 positions matching TRBD1. The trim removed 6 bases at V and 3 bases at J, leaving 10 bases unmatched. CDR1 is DFQATT and CDR2 is SNEGSKA in the germline V gene (reference sequence). The CDR3 runs to 15 residues. The CDR3 DNA is TGCAGTGCCCTAAGTACCGGGACAGGGACAGATACGCAGTATTTT. This translates into CSALSTGTGTDTQYF.

V is TRBV10-2 and J is TRBJ2-1, with 10 bases identical to TRBD1. The germline V gene encodes CDR1 WSHSY and CDR2 SAAADI. V was clipped by 4 bases and J by 7 bases; unmatched bases: 10. The CDR3 is made up of 16 amino acids. In DNA form, the CDR3 reads TGCGCCAGCAGTGCTATCCCGGGACAGGGGCCGAATGAGCAGTTCTTC. It specifies CASSAIPGQGPNEQFF.

The chain uses TRBV10-3 and TRBJ2-7; D might be TRBD1 or TRBD2, each matching 5 bases. CDR3 length: 13 residues. V was pared by 4 bases and J by 5 bases, with 12 bases between. Per the germline V gene, CDR1 is ENHRY and CDR2 is SYGVKD. The CDR3 sequence is CAISAGTMHEQYF. In nucleotides, the CDR3 is TGTGCCATCAGTGCGGGGACCATGCACGAGCAGTACTTC.

The V gene is TRBV6-5, the J gene TRBJ1-2; 8 bases agree with TRBD1. The CDR3 totals 14 residues. The germline CDR1 and CDR2 sequences are MNHEY and SVGAGI. J lost 9 bases, V lost 5 bases, and 11 bases had no gene match. The CDR3 sequence: CASSPRAGGESYTF. DNA of the CDR3: TGTGCCAGCAGTCCCCGGGCAGGGGGCGAGAGCTACACCTTC.

This clonotype came up a few times. The chain links TRBV18 to TRBJ2-7; TRBD1 or TRBD2 may be the D gene (5 bases each). This CDR3 contains 16 residues. In germline, CDR1 is KGHSH, CDR2 LQKENI. V gave up 8 bases and J gave up 6 bases, with 26 bases separating them. The CDR3: CASAPGFGGFLGEQYF. DNA for the CDR3: TGTGCCAGCGCTCCGGGATTTGGGGGATTTTTGGGCGAGCAGTACTTC.

The V call is TRBV2, the J call TRBJ2-5; 7 nucleotides agree with TRBD1. The length of the CDR3 is 13 residues. Germline loops: CDR1 SNHLY, CDR2 FYNNEI. The J segment lost 4 bases and the V segment lost 5 bases, leaving 4 bases of the junction unmatched. DNA of the CDR3: TGTGCCAGCAGTAGGGACAGTCGAGAGACCCAGTACTTC. It yields the protein CASSRDSRETQYF.

This clonotype was observed a handful of times. This chain connects TRBV10-3 to TRBJ1-1; D might be TRBD1 (5 bases). Trimming shortened V by 6 bases and J by 7 bases, and 15 bases separated the two germline ends. The CDR3 consists of 13 residues. CDR1 and CDR2 from the germline V gene are ENHRY and SYGVKD. The CDR3 loop is CAISEGTGREAFF. The DNA for the CDR3 is TGTGCCATCAGCGAAGGGACGGGCCGTGAAGCTTTCTTT.

V and J are TRBV18 and TRBJ1-2; D perhaps matches TRBD1 (5 bases). Germline V lookup: CDR1 KGHSH, CDR2 LQKENI. This CDR3 has 15 amino acids. Trimming took off 3 bases at V and 0 bases at J, with 11 bases between the two ends. CDR3 in amino acids: CASSPIDRPNYGYTF. For the CDR3, the DNA is TGTGCCAGCTCACCGATAGACAGACCTAACTATGGCTACACCTTC. Supplemented by reference TRBV18 and TRBJ1-2, the full variable domain reads NAGVMQNPRHLVRRRGQEARLRCSPMKGHSHVYWYRQLPEEGLKFMVYLQKENIIDESGMPKERFSAEFPKEGPSILRIQQVVRGDSAAYFCASSPIDRPNYGYTFGSGTRLTVV.

A few counts support this clonotype. V and J are TRBV5-1 and TRBJ2-7; maybe TRBD1 (5 bases). Germline CDR1 is SGHRS and CDR2 is YFSETQ. CDR3 length: 14 amino acids. V was pared by 1 base and J by 2 bases, with 10 bases between. The CDR3 sequence is CASSLLGAPYEQYF. CDR3 in DNA: TGCGCCAGCAGCTTGTTAGGGGCCCCCTACGAGCAGTACTTC.